The source of this T cell receptor beta chain is a study of blood T cell repertoires in COVID-19. Across the study: The study drew acute and convalescent COVID-19 samples from the United States, Italy and Spain. In each case, the material was cDNA or gDNA derived from T cells, B-cell-depleted T cells, or PBMCs.

This table comes from immunoSEQ multiplex PCR, and its TCRdb copy is limited to in-frame clones, with some not included. The table has some 130,000 clones, 81% seen once. This clone was seen only a few times. Sequencing was performed on peripheral blood. This receptor was taken from a woman between 55 and 75 years old with active or convalescent COVID-19.

The CDR3 DNA sequence: TGTGCCAGTAGTTTTGGAGGGGTGGAAGGCTACACCTTC. This gives the protein CASSFGGVEGYTF. V and J are TRBV19 and TRBJ1-2, with a weak D call TRBD1 (5 bases). The V gene's germline CDR1 is LNHDA and CDR2 SQIVND (reference sequence). The CDR3 totals 13 residues. V was clipped by 5 bases and J by 8 bases, with 15 bases between them.